This is a list of T cell receptor beta chains from one sample in a study of T cell responses to AZD1222 COVID-19 vaccine. The method was immunoSEQ multiplex PCR; TCRdb's version includes in-frame clones alone and lacks a portion of them. The repertoire consists of around 80,000 clones, with over 75% occurring once and the leading ten covering about 10%. Sequencing used peripheral blood, obtained 28 days after the second AZD1222 dose. The receptors stem from an adult who received the AZD1222 COVID-19 vaccine. CDR3s include the opening cysteine and the closing phenylalanine or tryptophan. A D gene is named only where the DNA matches it firmly. Size values are once, few and many counts, or a class for expanded clones, and some rows have none.

d_gene: -; abundance: -; j_gene: TRBJ1-5; v_gene: TRBV2; CDR3nt: TGTGCCAGCACTGGGAATATCGGGCAGCCCCAGCATTTT; CDR3aa: CASTGNIGQPQHF
d_gene: -; abundance: few; j_gene: TRBJ2-5; v_gene: TRBV12-3/TRBV12-4; CDR3nt: TGTGCCAGCAGTTTAGTGGGGGAGACCCAGTACTTC; CDR3aa: CASSLVGETQYF
d_gene: -; abundance: -; j_gene: TRBJ1-5; v_gene: TRBV19; CDR3nt: TGTGCCAGTAGTAGGAACCACAATCAAATAGGCAGAGGTAGCAATCAGCCCCAGCATTTT; CDR3aa: CASSRNHNQIGRGSNQPQHF
d_gene: TRBD1; abundance: -; j_gene: TRBJ2-7; v_gene: TRBV7-2; CDR3nt: TGTGCCAGCAGCCCAAGACAGGGGGCGGGTGAGCAGTACTTC; CDR3aa: CASSPRQGAGEQYF
d_gene: -; abundance: -; j_gene: TRBJ2-2; v_gene: TRBV27; CDR3nt: TGTGCCAGCGCAAATGTCGGTGGGGAGCTGTTTTTT; CDR3aa: CASANVGGELFF
d_gene: -; abundance: -; j_gene: TRBJ2-7; v_gene: TRBV7-9; CDR3nt: TGTGCCAGCAGCTTCACACCACGCGAGCAGTACTTC; CDR3aa: CASSFTPREQYF
d_gene: TRBD1; abundance: -; j_gene: TRBJ2-5; v_gene: TRBV5-4; CDR3nt: TGTGCCAGCAGCCGCTCCGGACAGGGGTTGAAGACCCAGTACTTC; CDR3aa: CASSRSGQGLKTQYF
d_gene: -; abundance: -; j_gene: TRBJ1-5; v_gene: TRBV6-2/TRBV6-3; CDR3nt: TGTGCCAGCAGTTACTGGTCTCAGCCCCAGCATTTT; CDR3aa: CASSYWSQPQHF
d_gene: -; abundance: -; j_gene: TRBJ1-5; v_gene: TRBV3-1/TRBV3-2; CDR3nt: TGTGCCAGCAGCCAGAGAGATAGCAATCAGCCCCAGCATTTT; CDR3aa: CASSQRDSNQPQHF
d_gene: TRBD2; abundance: -; j_gene: TRBJ2-3; v_gene: TRBV6-5; CDR3nt: TGTGCCAGTCAAAGCGGGGGGCTGGGCACAGATACGCAGTATTTT; CDR3aa: CASQSGGLGTDTQYF
d_gene: -; abundance: few; j_gene: TRBJ2-7; v_gene: TRBV29-1; CDR3nt: TGCAGCGTTTCGGGGCAGTTACCCTACGAGCAGTACTTC; CDR3aa: CSVSGQLPYEQYF
d_gene: -; abundance: -; j_gene: TRBJ2-7; v_gene: TRBV10-1; CDR3nt: TGCGCCAGCAGTGAGATGGGCACCTACGAGCAGTACTTC; CDR3aa: CASSEMGTYEQYF
d_gene: -; abundance: -; j_gene: TRBJ1-1; v_gene: TRBV20-1; CDR3nt: TGCAGTGCTAGATTGGTCACTGAAGCTTTCTTT; CDR3aa: CSARLVTEAFF
d_gene: TRBD1; abundance: once; j_gene: TRBJ1-2; v_gene: TRBV18; CDR3nt: TGTGCCAGCTCACCTGGGACAGGAGACTATGGCTACACCTTC; CDR3aa: CASSPGTGDYGYTF
d_gene: -; abundance: -; j_gene: TRBJ2-3; v_gene: TRBV28; CDR3nt: TGTGCCAGCAGCACGCGCAAGGATACGCAGTATTTT; CDR3aa: CASSTRKDTQYF
d_gene: -; abundance: -; j_gene: TRBJ2-3; v_gene: TRBV19; CDR3nt: TGTGCCAGTAAATTGCGGGTATCAGATACGCAGTATTTT; CDR3aa: CASKLRVSDTQYF
d_gene: TRBD1; abundance: -; j_gene: TRBJ1-6; v_gene: TRBV19; CDR3nt: TGTGCCAGTAGTATCTTAACGGGACAGACAAATTCACCCCTCCACTTT; CDR3aa: CASSILTGQTNSPLHF
d_gene: -; abundance: -; j_gene: TRBJ2-2; v_gene: TRBV7-9; CDR3nt: TGTGCCAGCAGCTTAGGAGGGGGTAACACCGGGGAGCTGTTTTTT; CDR3aa: CASSLGGGNTGELFF
d_gene: -; abundance: -; j_gene: TRBJ2-5; v_gene: TRBV28; CDR3nt: TGTGCCAGCACGGGGTTGCAAGAGACCCAGTACTTC; CDR3aa: CASTGLQETQYF
d_gene: -; abundance: -; j_gene: TRBJ2-5; v_gene: TRBV5-1; CDR3nt: TGCGCCAGCAGCTTGCGGCCAGCATCGGAGACCCAGTACTTC; CDR3aa: CASSLRPASETQYF
d_gene: -; abundance: once; j_gene: TRBJ1-6; v_gene: TRBV12-3/TRBV12-4; CDR3nt: TGTGCCAGCAGCCCACAGCTTAATTCACCCCTCCACTTT; CDR3aa: CASSPQLNSPLHF
d_gene: -; abundance: -; j_gene: TRBJ1-3; v_gene: TRBV19; CDR3nt: TGTGCCAGTAGGACCGGGGATAGCGCTGGAAACACCATATATTTT; CDR3aa: CASRTGDSAGNTIYF
d_gene: -; abundance: -; j_gene: TRBJ1-4; v_gene: TRBV18; CDR3nt: TGTGCCAGCTCTCAACTACCGACAGCCTCAACTGCAACTAATGAAAAACTGTTTTTT; CDR3aa: CASSQLPTASTATNEKLFF
d_gene: -; abundance: -; j_gene: TRBJ2-5; v_gene: TRBV10-3; CDR3nt: TGTGCCATCAGTGACTGGGTTGGGAGCCAAGAGACCCAGTACTTC; CDR3aa: CAISDWVGSQETQYF
d_gene: TRBD1; abundance: few; j_gene: TRBJ1-1; v_gene: TRBV2; CDR3nt: TGTGCCAGCAGTGAAGTCGCAGGGGGCGCTGAAGCTTTCTTT; CDR3aa: CASSEVAGGAEAFF
d_gene: -; abundance: -; j_gene: TRBJ2-2; v_gene: TRBV29-1; CDR3nt: TGCAGCGTTTTAATAGTGAGCGGGGAGCTGTTTTTT; CDR3aa: CSVLIVSGELFF
d_gene: TRBD1; abundance: -; j_gene: TRBJ1-5; v_gene: TRBV24-1; CDR3nt: TGTGCCACCAGTACAGGGGGGGACAATCAGCCCCAGCATTTT; CDR3aa: CATSTGGDNQPQHF
d_gene: -; abundance: -; j_gene: TRBJ1-1; v_gene: TRBV2; CDR3nt: TGTGCCAGCAGGAGTTGGGGGGACGCTTTCTTT; CDR3aa: CASRSWGDAFF
d_gene: -; abundance: once; j_gene: TRBJ2-2; v_gene: TRBV4-1; CDR3nt: TGCGCCAGCAGCCAAGGCAGGGCAAAGGACGCGAACACCGGGGAGCTGTTTTTT; CDR3aa: CASSQGRAKDANTGELFF
d_gene: TRBD1; abundance: -; j_gene: TRBJ2-7; v_gene: TRBV29-1; CDR3nt: TGCAGCGCTGGGGGGACAGGGGTGGGCGAGCAGTACTTC; CDR3aa: CSAGGTGVGEQYF
d_gene: -; abundance: -; j_gene: TRBJ1-1; v_gene: TRBV15; CDR3nt: TGTGCCACCAGCAGAGATGGGGGGGTCACTGAAGCTTTCTTT; CDR3aa: CATSRDGGVTEAFF
d_gene: -; abundance: -; j_gene: TRBJ1-4; v_gene: TRBV19; CDR3nt: TGTGCCAGTAGTCCGGCAAAATGGATCCCAGGCGAGAAACTGTTTTTT; CDR3aa: CASSPAKWIPGEKLFF
d_gene: -; abundance: once; j_gene: TRBJ1-4; v_gene: TRBV27; CDR3nt: TGTGCCAGCAGACGGGGGACTAATGAAAAACTGTTTTTT; CDR3aa: CASRRGTNEKLFF
d_gene: -; abundance: -; j_gene: TRBJ2-7; v_gene: TRBV2; CDR3nt: TGTGCCAGCAATACAGGGTTCGCCTACGAGCAGTACTTC; CDR3aa: CASNTGFAYEQYF
d_gene: TRBD1; abundance: -; j_gene: TRBJ1-6; v_gene: TRBV19; CDR3nt: TGTGCCAGTAGGTCGACAGGGGAAAATTCACCCCTCCACTTT; CDR3aa: CASRSTGENSPLHF
d_gene: TRBD1; abundance: -; j_gene: TRBJ2-2; v_gene: TRBV6-5; CDR3nt: TGTGCCAGCAGCGGACAGGGGGACACCGGGGAGCTGTTTTTT; CDR3aa: CASSGQGDTGELFF
d_gene: -; abundance: -; j_gene: TRBJ2-2; v_gene: TRBV1; CDR3nt: TGCACCAGCAGCCAAGAAAGTCCTCGCGGGGGGGCCGGCACCGGGGAGCTGTTTTTT; CDR3aa: CTSSQESPRGGAGTGELFF
d_gene: -; abundance: once; j_gene: TRBJ1-5; v_gene: TRBV5-6; CDR3nt: TGTGCCAGCAGCTTCCGGGACGTCAGTCCCAATCAGCCCCAGCATTTT; CDR3aa: CASSFRDVSPNQPQHF
d_gene: -; abundance: few; j_gene: TRBJ1-4; v_gene: TRBV5-1; CDR3nt: TGCGCCAGCAGCTTGGATATTGGAACAGGGAAAGGACGTAATGAAAAACTGTTTTTT; CDR3aa: CASSLDIGTGKGRNEKLFF
d_gene: -; abundance: -; j_gene: TRBJ1-2; v_gene: TRBV7-8; CDR3nt: TGTGCCAGCAGCCCTTACTCTGGCCGAGGATATGGCTACACCTTC; CDR3aa: CASSPYSGRGYGYTF
d_gene: TRBD1; abundance: -; j_gene: TRBJ1-4; v_gene: TRBV18; CDR3nt: TGTGCCAGCTCACCGGGACAGAGGAATGAAAAACTGTTTTTT; CDR3aa: CASSPGQRNEKLFF
d_gene: TRBD2; abundance: once; j_gene: TRBJ2-3; v_gene: TRBV18; CDR3nt: TGTGCCAGCTCACCTTCTAGCGGGGGTGGAACAGATACGCAGTATTTT; CDR3aa: CASSPSSGGGTDTQYF
d_gene: TRBD1; abundance: -; j_gene: TRBJ2-3; v_gene: TRBV6-1; CDR3nt: TGTGCCAGCAGTGAACAGGAGACAGGGGCAGATACGCAGTATTTT; CDR3aa: CASSEQETGADTQYF
d_gene: -; abundance: -; j_gene: TRBJ1-6; v_gene: TRBV19; CDR3nt: TGTGCCAGTAGCGGAAGGCAGGGGAATTCACCCCTCCACTTT; CDR3aa: CASSGRQGNSPLHF
d_gene: -; abundance: -; j_gene: TRBJ2-3; v_gene: TRBV27; CDR3nt: TGTGCCAGCAGTTCCGAATGGGCTAGCACAGATACGCAGTATTTT; CDR3aa: CASSSEWASTDTQYF
d_gene: -; abundance: once; j_gene: TRBJ2-3; v_gene: TRBV11-2; CDR3nt: TGTGCCAGCAGCCCATTGTCGAGTAGTAAAGATACGCAGTATTTT; CDR3aa: CASSPLSSSKDTQYF
d_gene: TRBD2; abundance: -; j_gene: TRBJ2-3; v_gene: TRBV3-1/TRBV3-2; CDR3nt: TGTGCCAGCAGCCAGAGAAGCGGGGGCACAGATACGCAGTATTTT; CDR3aa: CASSQRSGGTDTQYF
d_gene: -; abundance: -; j_gene: TRBJ1-4; v_gene: TRBV7-2; CDR3nt: TGTGCCAGCAGCTTAGTATGGGGCCCCGACAAAGGAGGCGAAAAACTGTTTTTT; CDR3aa: CASSLVWGPDKGGEKLFF
d_gene: -; abundance: -; j_gene: TRBJ2-5; v_gene: TRBV5-1; CDR3nt: TGCGCCAGCAGCCCCGGGCCGACGGGAGAGACCCAGTACTTC; CDR3aa: CASSPGPTGETQYF